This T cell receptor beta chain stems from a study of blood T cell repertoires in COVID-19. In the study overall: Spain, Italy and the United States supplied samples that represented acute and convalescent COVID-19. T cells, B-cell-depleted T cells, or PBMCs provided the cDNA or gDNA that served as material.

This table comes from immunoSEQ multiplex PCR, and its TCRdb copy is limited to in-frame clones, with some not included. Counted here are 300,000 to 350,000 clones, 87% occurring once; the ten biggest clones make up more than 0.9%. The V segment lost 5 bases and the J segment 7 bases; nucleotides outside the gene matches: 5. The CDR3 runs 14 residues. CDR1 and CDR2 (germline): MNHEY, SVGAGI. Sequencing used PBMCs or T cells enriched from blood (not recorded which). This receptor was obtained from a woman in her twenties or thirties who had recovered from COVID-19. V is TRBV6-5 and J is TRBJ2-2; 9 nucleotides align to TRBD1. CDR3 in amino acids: CASSTGQGYGELFF. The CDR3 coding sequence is TGTGCCAGCAGTACCGGACAGGGGTACGGGGAGCTGTTTTTT.